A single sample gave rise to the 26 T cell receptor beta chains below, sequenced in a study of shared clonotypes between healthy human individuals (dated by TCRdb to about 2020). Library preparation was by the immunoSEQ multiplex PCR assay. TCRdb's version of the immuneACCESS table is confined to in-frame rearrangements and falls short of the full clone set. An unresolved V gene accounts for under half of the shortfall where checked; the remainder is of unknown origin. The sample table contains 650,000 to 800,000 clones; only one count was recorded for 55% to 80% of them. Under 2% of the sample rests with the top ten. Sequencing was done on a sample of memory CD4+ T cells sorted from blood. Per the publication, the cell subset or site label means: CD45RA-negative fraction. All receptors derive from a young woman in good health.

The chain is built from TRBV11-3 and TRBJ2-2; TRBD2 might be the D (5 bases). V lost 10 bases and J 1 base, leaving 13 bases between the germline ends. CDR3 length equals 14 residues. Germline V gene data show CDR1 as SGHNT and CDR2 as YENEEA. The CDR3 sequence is CATGMAGNTGELFF. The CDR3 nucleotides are TGTGCCACCGGAATGGCGGGGAACACCGGGGAGCTGTTTTTT.

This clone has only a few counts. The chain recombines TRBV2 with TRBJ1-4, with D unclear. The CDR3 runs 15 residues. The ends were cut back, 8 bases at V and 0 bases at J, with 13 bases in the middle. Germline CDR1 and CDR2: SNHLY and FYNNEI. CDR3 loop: CASGLKTSTNEKLFF. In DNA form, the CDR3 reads TGTGCCAGCGGGCTTAAGACCTCAACTAATGAAAAACTGTTTTTT.

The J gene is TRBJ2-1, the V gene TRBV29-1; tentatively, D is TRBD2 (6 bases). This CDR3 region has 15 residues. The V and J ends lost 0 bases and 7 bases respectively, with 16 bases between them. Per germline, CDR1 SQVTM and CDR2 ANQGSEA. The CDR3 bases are TGCAGCGTTGAAGACCCGGGACGGGGGTTGAATGAGCAGTTCTTC. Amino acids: CSVEDPGRGLNEQFF.

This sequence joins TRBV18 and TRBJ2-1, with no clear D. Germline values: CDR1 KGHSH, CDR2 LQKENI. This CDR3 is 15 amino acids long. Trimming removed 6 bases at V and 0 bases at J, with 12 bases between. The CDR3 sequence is CASSAIQSSYNEQFF. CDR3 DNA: TGTGCCAGCTCCGCTATTCAAAGCTCCTACAATGAGCAGTTCTTC. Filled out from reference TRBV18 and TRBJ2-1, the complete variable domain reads NAGVMQNPRHLVRRRGQEARLRCSPMKGHSHVYWYRQLPEEGLKFMVYLQKENIIDESGMPKERFSAEFPKEGPSILRIQQVVRGDSAAYFCASSAIQSSYNEQFFGPGTRLTVL.

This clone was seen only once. CDR3 coding DNA: TGTGCCAGCAGTTTAATGAGGGGGTTTGGTGGCTACACCTTC. It encodes CASSLMRGFGGYTF. The V call is TRBV28, the J call TRBJ1-2; D possibly corresponds to TRBD1 (6 bases). V was shortened by 2 bases and J by 7 bases, with 14 bases between the two germline ends. The CDR3 totals 14 residues. Germline CDR1 and CDR2: MDHEN and SYDVKM.

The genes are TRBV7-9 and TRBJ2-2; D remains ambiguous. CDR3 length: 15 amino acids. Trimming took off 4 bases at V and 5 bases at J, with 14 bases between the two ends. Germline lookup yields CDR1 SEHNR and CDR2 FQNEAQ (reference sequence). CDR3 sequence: CASSSPTQRTGELFF. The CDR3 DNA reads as TGTGCCAGCAGCTCCCCGACCCAGAGGACCGGGGAGCTGTTTTTT.

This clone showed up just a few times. The CDR3 sequence: CSTKGQLLGEQYF. The CDR3 nucleotides read TGCTCCACGAAGGGACAGCTTTTGGGGGAGCAGTACTTC. This chain connects TRBV10-1 to TRBJ2-7; TRBD1 matches at 7 bases. Germline CDR1 and CDR2: WNHNN and SYGVQD (reference sequence). This CDR3 spans 13 amino acids.

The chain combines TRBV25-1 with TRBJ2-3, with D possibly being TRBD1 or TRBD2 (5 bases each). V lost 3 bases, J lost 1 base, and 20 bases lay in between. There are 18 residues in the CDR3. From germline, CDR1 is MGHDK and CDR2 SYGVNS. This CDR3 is CASSEQIEGPAGTDTQYF. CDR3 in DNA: TGTGCCAGCAGTGAGCAGATCGAGGGACCCGCTGGCACAGATACGCAGTATTTT.

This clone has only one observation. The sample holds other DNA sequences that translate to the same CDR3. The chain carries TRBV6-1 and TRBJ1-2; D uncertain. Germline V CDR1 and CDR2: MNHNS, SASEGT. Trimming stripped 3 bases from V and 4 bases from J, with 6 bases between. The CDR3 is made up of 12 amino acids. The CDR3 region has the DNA TGTGCCAGCAGTGACAGGCTCTATGGCTACACCTTC. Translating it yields CASSDRLYGYTF.

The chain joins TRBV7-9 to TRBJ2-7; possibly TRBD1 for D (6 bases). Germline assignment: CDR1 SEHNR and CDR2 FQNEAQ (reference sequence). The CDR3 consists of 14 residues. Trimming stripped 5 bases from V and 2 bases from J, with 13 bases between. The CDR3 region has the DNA TGTGCCAGCAGCCTCGGGACACGGACCTACGAGCAGTACTTC. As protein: CASSLGTRTYEQYF.

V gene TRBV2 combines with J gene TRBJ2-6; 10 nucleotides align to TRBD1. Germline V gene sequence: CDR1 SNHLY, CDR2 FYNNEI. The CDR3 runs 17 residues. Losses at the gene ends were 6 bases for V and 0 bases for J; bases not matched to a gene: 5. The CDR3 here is CASRQGQGPSGANVLTF. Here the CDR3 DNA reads TGTGCCAGCAGGCAGGGACAGGGGCCCTCTGGGGCCAACGTCCTGACTTTC.

This CDR3 is CASSQVGGDGEKLFF. CDR3 bases: TGTGCCAGCAGCCAAGTTGGAGGGGACGGCGAAAAACTGTTTTTT. The genes are TRBV4-2 and TRBJ1-4; D is perhaps TRBD1 (5 bases). Germline lookup yields CDR1 LGHNA and CDR2 YNFKEQ. Deletions cut 1 base from V and 8 bases from J, with 14 bases between. This CDR3 region has 15 residues.

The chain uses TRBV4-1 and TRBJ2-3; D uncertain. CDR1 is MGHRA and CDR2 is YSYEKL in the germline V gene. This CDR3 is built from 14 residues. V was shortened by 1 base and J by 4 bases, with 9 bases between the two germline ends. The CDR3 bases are TGCGCCAGCAGCCAAGCAACTCCCCCAGATACGCAGTATTTT. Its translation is CASSQATPPDTQYF.

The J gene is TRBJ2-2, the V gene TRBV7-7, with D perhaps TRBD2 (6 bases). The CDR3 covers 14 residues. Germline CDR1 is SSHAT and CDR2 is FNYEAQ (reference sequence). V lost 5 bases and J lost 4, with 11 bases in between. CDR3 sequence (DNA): TGTGCCAGCAGCCCCGGGACTTTCACCGGGGAGCTGTTTTTT. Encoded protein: CASSPGTFTGELFF.

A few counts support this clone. This CDR3 is CASSLAPSTDTQYF. The CDR3 DNA reads as TGTGCCAGCAGCCTCGCCCCCAGCACAGATACGCAGTATTTT. The chain combines TRBV7-9 with TRBJ2-3; no definite D call. Germline V CDR1 and CDR2: SEHNR, FQNEAQ (reference sequence). V gave up 5 bases and J gave up 0 bases, with 9 bases separating them. The CDR3 sequence is 14 residues long.

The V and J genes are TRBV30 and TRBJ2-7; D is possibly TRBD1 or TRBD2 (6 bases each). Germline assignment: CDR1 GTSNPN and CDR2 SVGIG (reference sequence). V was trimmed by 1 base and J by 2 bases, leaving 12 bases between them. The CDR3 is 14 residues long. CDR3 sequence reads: CAWSGRGLTYEQYF. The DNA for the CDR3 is TGTGCCTGGAGTGGCCGGGGGCTCACCTACGAGCAGTACTTC. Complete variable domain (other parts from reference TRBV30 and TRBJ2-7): SQTIHQWPATLVQPVGSPLSLECTVEGTSNPNLYWYRQAAGRGLQLLFYSVGIGQISSEVPQNLSASRPQDRQFILSSKKLLLSDSGFYLCAWSGRGLTYEQYFGPGTRLTVT.

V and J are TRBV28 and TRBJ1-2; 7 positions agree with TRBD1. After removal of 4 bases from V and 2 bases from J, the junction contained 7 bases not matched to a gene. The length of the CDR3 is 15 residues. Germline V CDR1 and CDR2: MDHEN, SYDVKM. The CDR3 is CASSSETGWNYGYTF. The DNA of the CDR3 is TGTGCCAGCAGTTCAGAGACAGGGTGGAACTATGGCTACACCTTC.

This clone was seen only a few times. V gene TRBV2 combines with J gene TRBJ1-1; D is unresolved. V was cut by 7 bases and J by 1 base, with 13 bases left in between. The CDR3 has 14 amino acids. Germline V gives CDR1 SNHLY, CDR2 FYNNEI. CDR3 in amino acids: CASTYLGGNTEAFF. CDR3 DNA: TGTGCCAGCACTTATCTTGGCGGGAACACTGAAGCTTTCTTT.

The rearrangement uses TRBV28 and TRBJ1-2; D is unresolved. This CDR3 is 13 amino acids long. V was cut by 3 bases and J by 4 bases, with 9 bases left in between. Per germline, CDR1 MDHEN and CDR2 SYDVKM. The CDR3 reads CASSFGSSYGYTF. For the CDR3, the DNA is TGTGCCAGCAGTTTCGGGAGTAGCTATGGCTACACCTTC.

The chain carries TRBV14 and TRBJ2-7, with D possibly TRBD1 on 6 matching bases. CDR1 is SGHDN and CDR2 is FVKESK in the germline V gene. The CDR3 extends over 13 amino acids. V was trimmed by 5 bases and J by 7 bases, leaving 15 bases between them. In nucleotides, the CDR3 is TGTGCCAGCAGCTTTGGGGGCTTTAGGGAGCAGTACTTC. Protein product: CASSFGGFREQYF.

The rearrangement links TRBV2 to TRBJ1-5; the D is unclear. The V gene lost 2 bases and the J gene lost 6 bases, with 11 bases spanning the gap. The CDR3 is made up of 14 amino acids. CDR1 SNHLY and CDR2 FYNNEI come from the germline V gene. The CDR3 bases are TGTGCCAGCAGTGAAAGGGAATCGGGTCAGCCCCAGCATTTT. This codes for CASSERESGQPQHF.

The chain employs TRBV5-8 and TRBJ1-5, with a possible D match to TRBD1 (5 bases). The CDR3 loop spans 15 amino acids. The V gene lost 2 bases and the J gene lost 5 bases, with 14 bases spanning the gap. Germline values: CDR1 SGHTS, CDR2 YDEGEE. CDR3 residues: CASSFRGLVHQPQHF. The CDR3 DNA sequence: TGTGCCAGCAGCTTTAGGGGCCTGGTCCATCAGCCCCAGCATTTT.

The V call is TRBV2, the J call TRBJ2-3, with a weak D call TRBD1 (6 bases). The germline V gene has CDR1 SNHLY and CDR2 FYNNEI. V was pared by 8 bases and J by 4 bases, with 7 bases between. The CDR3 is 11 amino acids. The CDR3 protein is CASQGPDTQYF. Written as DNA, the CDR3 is TGTGCCAGCCAGGGGCCAGATACGCAGTATTTT.

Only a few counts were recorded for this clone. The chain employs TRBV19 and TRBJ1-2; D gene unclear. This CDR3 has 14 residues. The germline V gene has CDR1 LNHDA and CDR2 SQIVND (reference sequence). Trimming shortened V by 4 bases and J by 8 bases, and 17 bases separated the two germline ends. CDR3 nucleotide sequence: TGTGCCAGTAGTAATTGGTCGGGGAAAGAGGGCTACACCTTC. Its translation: CASSNWSGKEGYTF.

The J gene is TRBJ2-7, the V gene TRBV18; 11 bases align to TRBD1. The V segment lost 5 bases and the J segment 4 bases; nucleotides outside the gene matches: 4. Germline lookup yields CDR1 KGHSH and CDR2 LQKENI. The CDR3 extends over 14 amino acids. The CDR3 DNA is TGTGCCAGCTCAACCGGGACAGGGGGTTACGAGCAGTACTTC. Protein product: CASSTGTGGYEQYF.

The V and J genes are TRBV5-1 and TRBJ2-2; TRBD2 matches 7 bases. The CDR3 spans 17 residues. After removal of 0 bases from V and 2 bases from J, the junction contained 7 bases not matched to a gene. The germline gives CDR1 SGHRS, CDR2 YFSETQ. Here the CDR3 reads CASSLEWLAANTGELFF. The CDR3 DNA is TGCGCCAGCAGCTTGGAGTGGCTAGCGGCTAACACCGGGGAGCTGTTTTTT.